This T cell receptor beta chain was recovered during a study of T cell repertoires in cytomegalovirus infection. Study-wide results and limits: CMV carriers with the relevant HLA were identified by cumulative public TCR beta family frequency.

Comment on this clonotype: Its target is unknown.

In TCRdb, the reads were re-called with MiXCR into one record per CDR3 protein. The sample has about 600,000 distinct CDR3 sequences, roughly 24% seen once. V was pared by 0 bases and J by 2 bases, with 5 bases of the junction left unmatched. Per germline, CDR1 DFQATT and CDR2 SNEGSKA (reference sequence). The CDR3 has 15 residues. The J gene is TRBJ2-7, the V gene TRBV20-1; 9 bases are shared with TRBD2. The TCR originated in a human donor in good health (CMV status not recorded). Some clones in this sample may be carry-over from other donors' samples. The specimen sequenced was CD8+ T cells from PBMCs. CDR3: CSARDRLAGPYEQYV. The CDR3 bases are TGCAGTGCTAGAGATAGGCTAGCGGGGCCCTACGAGCAGTACGTC.